This TCR beta chain appears in the sequencing data of a study of blood T cell repertoires in COVID-19. Sequenced by immunoSEQ multiplex PCR; TCRdb stores in-frame clones only, minus some. In the table there are tens of thousands of clones, around 82% of which are singletons. Source material: peripheral blood. This receptor was taken from a woman aged 55 to 70 with acute or convalescent COVID-19.

As DNA, the CDR3 is TGTGCCACCAGCAGAGATCCAAAGCGGGGGAATCGGGATACGCAGTATTTT. Translation gives CATSRDPKRGNRDTQYF. The chain has TRBV15 and TRBJ2-3; 8 bases agree with TRBD2. This CDR3 spans 17 amino acids. Germline CDR1 and CDR2: LNHNV and YYDKDF (reference sequence). V lost 0 bases and J lost 6; bases outside the gene matches: 11.